This T cell receptor (beta chain) was captured in a study of blood T cell repertoires in COVID-19. Study in general: Samples came from the United States, Italy and Spain, spanning acute and convalescent COVID-19.

From germline, CDR1 is SGHTS and CDR2 YDEGEE. The V and J ends lost 2 bases and 0 bases respectively, with 9 bases between them. The CDR3 contains 15 residues. In the original processing: Counts of nucleated cells, estimated from reference gene primer amplification, were obtained. This table comes from immunoSEQ multiplex PCR, and its TCRdb copy is limited to in-frame clones, with some not included. D and trimming come from the DNA, and the V and J calls and clone size come from that table. The data contain 200,000 to 300,000 clones, about 79% of them singletons. This TCR came from a middle-aged man who had recovered from COVID-19. Material for sequencing was peripheral blood. This rearrangement joins TRBV5-8 to TRBJ2-1, with D possibly matching TRBD2 (7 bases). The CDR3 DNA is TGTGCCAGCAGCTTCGGGGGGCCCTCCTACAATGAGCAGTTCTTC. This codes for CASSFGGPSYNEQFF.